This T cell receptor (beta chain) was sequenced during a study of CD8 T cells in ankylosing spondylitis. V gave up 8 bases and J gave up 8 bases, with 15 bases separating them. This CDR3 spans 13 amino acids. This clonotype was found many times. Its antigen is not identified. General study findings and limits: Disease-linked clones reportedly showed significant enrichment in matched ankylosing spondylitis synovial fluid.

Libraries for TCR beta were made by quantitative 5'-RACE with molecular barcodes. TCRdb ran MiXCR on the 5' RACE reads and lists one entry per CDR3 protein. The sample lists about 240,000 distinct CDR3 sequences, roughly 8.6% occurring once. Sequences were obtained from blood, either unsorted or a sorted T cell fraction (not recorded which). This TCR was sampled from a male donor with ankylosing spondylitis or in good health (not recorded which). This rearrangement joins TRBV12-3 or TRBV12-4 to TRBJ2-2; no reliable D call. CDR3 amino acids: CASVLRASGELFF. The CDR3 DNA is TGTGCCAGCGTGCTAAGGGCGTCAGGGGAGCTGTTTTTT.